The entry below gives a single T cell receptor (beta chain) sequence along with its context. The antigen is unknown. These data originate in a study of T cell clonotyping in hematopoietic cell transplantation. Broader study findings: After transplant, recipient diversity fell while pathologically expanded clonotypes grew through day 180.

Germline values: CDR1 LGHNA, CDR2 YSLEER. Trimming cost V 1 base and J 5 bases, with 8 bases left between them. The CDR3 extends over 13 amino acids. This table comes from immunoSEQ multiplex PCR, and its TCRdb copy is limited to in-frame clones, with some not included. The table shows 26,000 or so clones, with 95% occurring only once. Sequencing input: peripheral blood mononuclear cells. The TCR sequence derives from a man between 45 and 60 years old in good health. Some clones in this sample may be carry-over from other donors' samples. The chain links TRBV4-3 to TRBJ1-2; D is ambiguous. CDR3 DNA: TGCGCCAGCAGCCAAGTTAACGGGTATGGCTACACCTTC. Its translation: CASSQVNGYGYTF.